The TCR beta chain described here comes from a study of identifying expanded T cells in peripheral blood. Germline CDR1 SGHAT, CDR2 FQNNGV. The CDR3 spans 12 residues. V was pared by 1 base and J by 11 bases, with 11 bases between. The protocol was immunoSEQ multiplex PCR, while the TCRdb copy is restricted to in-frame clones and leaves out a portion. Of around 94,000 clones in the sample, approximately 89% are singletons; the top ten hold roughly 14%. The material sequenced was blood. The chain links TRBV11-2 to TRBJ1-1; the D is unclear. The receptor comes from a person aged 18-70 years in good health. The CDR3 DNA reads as TGTGCCAGCAGCTTAGGCCTCCCCCGGGCTTTCTTT. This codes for CASSLGLPRAFF.